This entry is about one T cell receptor beta chain. Its antigen is unidentified. These data are taken from a study of human T cells and chemical hapten exposure. Findings and caveats of the study: Significantly greater numbers of large CDR3 similarity clusters came from expanded TCRs than from controls.

This CDR3 is 13 amino acids long. Trimming took 3 bases from V and 2 from J, leaving 11 bases between them. Germline V CDR1 and CDR2: SQVTM, ANQGSEA. Noted time point: patch test 3, about 24 weeks after DPC sensitization. Documented treatment: therapeutic diphenylcyclopropenone sensitization with weekly scalp DPC. Every patch test was put on after a blood sample was taken. The library attached unique molecular identifiers to individual cDNA molecules. Each CDR3 protein gets one entry after TCRdb re-called the RACE reads with MiXCR. There are roughly 64,000 distinct CDR3 sequences in the sample; 9.5% to 11% occur only once, and about 2% lies in the top ten.

Sequencing was performed on whole blood, taken in connection with sensitization to the hapten diphenylcyclopropenone (DPC). The receptor comes from a woman in her 30s with alopecia areata. Some clones in this sample may be carry-over from other donors' samples. The rearrangement uses TRBV29-1 and TRBJ2-7, with a weak D call TRBD2 (6 bases). CDR3 in DNA: TGCAGCGTTGATTCCGGCGGGGCCTACGAGCAGTACTTC. Protein: CSVDSGGAYEQYF.